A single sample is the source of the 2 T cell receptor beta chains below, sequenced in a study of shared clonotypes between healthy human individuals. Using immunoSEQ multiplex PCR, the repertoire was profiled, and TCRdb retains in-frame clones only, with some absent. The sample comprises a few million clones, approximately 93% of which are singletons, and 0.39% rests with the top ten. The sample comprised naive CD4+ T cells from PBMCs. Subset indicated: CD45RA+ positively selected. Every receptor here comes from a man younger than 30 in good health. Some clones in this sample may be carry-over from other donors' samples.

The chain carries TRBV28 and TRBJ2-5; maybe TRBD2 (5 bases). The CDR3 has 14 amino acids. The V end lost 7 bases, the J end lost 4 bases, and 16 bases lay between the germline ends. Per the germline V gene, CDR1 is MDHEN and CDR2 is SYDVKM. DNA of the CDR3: TGTGCCAGCAACCCGACGAGCGGAAGAGAGACCCAGTACTTC. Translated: CASNPTSGRETQYF. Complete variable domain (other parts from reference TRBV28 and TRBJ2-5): DVKVTQSSRYLVKRTGEKVFLECVQDMDHENMFWYRQDPGLGLRLIYFSYDVKMKEKGDIPEGYSVSREKKERFSLILESASTNQTSMYLCASNPTSGRETQYFGPGTRLLVL.

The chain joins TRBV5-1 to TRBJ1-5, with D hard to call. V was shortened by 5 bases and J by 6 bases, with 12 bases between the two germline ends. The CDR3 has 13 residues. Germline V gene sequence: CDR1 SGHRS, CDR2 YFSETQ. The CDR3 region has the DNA TGCGCCAGCAGTCCGGGAAGCGGTCAGCCCCAGCATTTT. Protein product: CASSPGSGQPQHF.